This TCR beta chain was sequenced in a study of molecular identifiers for immune sequencing clone quantification. With regard to this clonotype: Its matching antigen is unknown. No conserved phenylalanine or tryptophan is present at the end of the CDR3, so a read error is the likely explanation.

Preparation of the bulk TCR libraries relied on previously described methods and listed TCR primers. TCRdb fed the PCR reads into MiXCR, producing one record per CDR3 protein. This table holds approximately 590,000 distinct CDR3 sequences, about 25% found once. Notes on the study in general: For effector cells, clones above 20 RNA copies held over 97% of molecules; for naive cells, under 1%. Single-cell amounts of spiked Jurkat TCR RNA were reportedly detectable among some 1 million naive cells.

Naive CD8 T cell sorting was performed on the CD8+CD4-CCR7+CD45RA+ phenotype. Per germline, CDR1 MDHEN and CDR2 SYDVKM. V gave up 2 bases and J gave up 1 base, with 6 bases separating them. The CDR3 extends over 13 amino acids. The TCR comes from a human donor in good health. Some libraries in this study had Jurkat cell RNA spiked in. The sequencing sample was made of naive CD8+ T cells from blood, with Jurkat cell RNA spiked in. The sample's subset: FACS-sorted CD8+CD4-CCR7+CD45RA+ naive T cells. This rearrangement joins TRBV28 to TRBJ2-7; the D gene is possibly TRBD2 (5 bases). The CDR3 nucleotides are TGTGCCAGCAGTTTACGGGGATCCTACGAGCAGTACCTC. Translated, it gives CASSLRGSYEQYL.